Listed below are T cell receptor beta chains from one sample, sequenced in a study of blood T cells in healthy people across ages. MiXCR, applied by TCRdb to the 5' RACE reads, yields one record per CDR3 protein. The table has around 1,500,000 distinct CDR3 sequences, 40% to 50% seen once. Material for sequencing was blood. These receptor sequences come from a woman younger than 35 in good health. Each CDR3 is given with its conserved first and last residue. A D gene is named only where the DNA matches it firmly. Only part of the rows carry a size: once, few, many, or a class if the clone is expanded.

cdr3_nt: TGTGCCAGTAGTATGCCCCCAACTAGCGGGAGGGGGAATGAGCAGTTCTTC
cdr3_aa: CASSMPPTSGRGNEQFF
j_call: TRBJ2-1
v_call: TRBV19
clone_size: once
d_call: TRBD2

cdr3_nt: TGTGCCAGCAGCTTAAACTCCTACAATGAGCAGTTCTTC
cdr3_aa: CASSLNSYNEQFF
j_call: TRBJ2-1
v_call: TRBV7-3
clone_size: many
d_call: .

cdr3_nt: TGTGCCAGCAGCGTAGGTCAGGGCGGGGACTATGGCTACACCTTC
cdr3_aa: CASSVGQGGDYGYTF
j_call: TRBJ1-2
v_call: TRBV9
clone_size: .
d_call: .

cdr3_nt: TGTGCCAGCAGCCAAGATGCCATCTCCTACAATGAGCAGTACTTC
cdr3_aa: CASSQDAISYNEQYF
j_call: TRBJ2-7
v_call: TRBV4-2
clone_size: .
d_call: .

cdr3_nt: TGTGCCAGCAGTGATCATGGGGCCAACGTCCTGACTTTC
cdr3_aa: CASSDHGANVLTF
j_call: TRBJ2-6
v_call: TRBV6-4
clone_size: .
d_call: .

cdr3_nt: TGTGCCAGCAGTACACGACCGGACTTGGCCGGGGATACGCAGTATTTT
cdr3_aa: CASSTRPDLAGDTQYF
j_call: TRBJ2-3
v_call: TRBV6-1
clone_size: .
d_call: .

cdr3_nt: TGCAGTGCTAGATATAGCAATCAGCCCCAGCATTTT
cdr3_aa: CSARYSNQPQHF
j_call: TRBJ1-5
v_call: TRBV20-1
clone_size: many
d_call: .

cdr3_nt: TGTGCCAGCAGCCAACGAGATCGGGGGGTGAGAAATGAGCAGTTCTTC
cdr3_aa: CASSQRDRGVRNEQFF
j_call: TRBJ2-1
v_call: TRBV3-1
clone_size: few
d_call: TRBD2

cdr3_nt: TGTGCCAGCAGTTCGACCCCCGGGACTACCACAGATACGCAGTATTTT
cdr3_aa: CASSSTPGTTTDTQYF
j_call: TRBJ2-3
v_call: TRBV12-3/TRBV12-4
clone_size: few
d_call: TRBD2

cdr3_nt: TGTGCCAGCAGTGGAGGGACAGGGGGCCAGGAGACCCAGTACTTC
cdr3_aa: CASSGGTGGQETQYF
j_call: TRBJ2-5
v_call: TRBV2
clone_size: .
d_call: TRBD1

cdr3_nt: TGTGCCAGCAGCCAAGATCCAGCGGGGGGGCCGGATGAGCAGTTCTTC
cdr3_aa: CASSQDPAGGPDEQFF
j_call: TRBJ2-1
v_call: TRBV4-2
clone_size: many
d_call: TRBD2

cdr3_nt: TGCGCCAGCAGCCAAGATGGAGGGGCCGGGAGTGAGCAGTTCTTC
cdr3_aa: CASSQDGGAGSEQFF
j_call: TRBJ2-1
v_call: TRBV4-1
clone_size: .
d_call: .

cdr3_nt: TGCGCCAGCAGCCAAGAAAGCGTAGATACGCAGTATTTT
cdr3_aa: CASSQESVDTQYF
j_call: TRBJ2-3
v_call: TRBV4-1
clone_size: many
d_call: .

cdr3_nt: TGCAGTGTTTGGGTGAGCTCCTACAATGAGCAGTTCTTC
cdr3_aa: CSVWVSSYNEQFF
j_call: TRBJ2-1
v_call: TRBV20-1
clone_size: .
d_call: .

cdr3_nt: TGTGCCAGCAGTCCCACTGCGGGACCCTACAATGAGCAGTTCTTC
cdr3_aa: CASSPTAGPYNEQFF
j_call: TRBJ2-1
v_call: TRBV7-9
clone_size: .
d_call: .

cdr3_nt: TGTGCCAGCACCCGGAGTAACTATGGCTACACCTTC
cdr3_aa: CASTRSNYGYTF
j_call: TRBJ1-2
v_call: TRBV6-1
clone_size: few
d_call: .

cdr3_nt: TGTGCCAGCAGCCAAGAGATAGCCAAAAACATTCAGTACTTC
cdr3_aa: CASSQEIAKNIQYF
j_call: TRBJ2-4
v_call: TRBV3-1
clone_size: .
d_call: .

cdr3_nt: TGCAGCGTTGTCTGGGGAAAAGAGACCCAGTACTTC
cdr3_aa: CSVVWGKETQYF
j_call: TRBJ2-5
v_call: TRBV29-1
clone_size: few
d_call: .

cdr3_nt: TGTGCCAGCTCACTATATAGGAACAGTGGGCAGTACTTC
cdr3_aa: CASSLYRNSGQYF
j_call: TRBJ2-5
v_call: TRBV18
clone_size: .
d_call: .

cdr3_nt: TGCAGCGTTAACCGGGACGCCAACAATGAGCAGTTCTTC
cdr3_aa: CSVNRDANNEQFF
j_call: TRBJ2-1
v_call: TRBV29-1
clone_size: few
d_call: .

cdr3_nt: TGTGCCAGCAGCCGGCTGACCCGGACAAGTACCTACGAGCAGTACTTC
cdr3_aa: CASSRLTRTSTYEQYF
j_call: TRBJ2-7
v_call: TRBV27
clone_size: .
d_call: .

cdr3_nt: TGTGCCAGCAGCGTAGGACAGGCAGTCTACGAGCAGTACTTC
cdr3_aa: CASSVGQAVYEQYF
j_call: TRBJ2-7
v_call: TRBV9
clone_size: .
d_call: .

cdr3_nt: TGTGCCAGCAGTTACTCGATATCAGGGGAGCAGTACTTC
cdr3_aa: CASSYSISGEQYF
j_call: TRBJ2-7
v_call: TRBV6-5
clone_size: .
d_call: .

cdr3_nt: TGCAGTGCTAGAACTACTACAGGATATGGCTACACCTTC
cdr3_aa: CSARTTTGYGYTF
j_call: TRBJ1-2
v_call: TRBV20-1
clone_size: many
d_call: .

cdr3_nt: TGTGCCAGCACTGAACTAGCGGGGGGGCATTCGGAGCAGTTCTTC
cdr3_aa: CASTELAGGHSEQFF
j_call: TRBJ2-1
v_call: TRBV6-6
clone_size: .
d_call: TRBD2

cdr3_nt: TGTGCCAGCAGTTTAACGGGGGCTGGGGAGACCCAGTACTTC
cdr3_aa: CASSLTGAGETQYF
j_call: TRBJ2-5
v_call: TRBV28
clone_size: few
d_call: .

cdr3_nt: TGTGCCAGCAGCCAAAAGGGGACTAGCGGGAACCGGGTACGGGAAAACATTCAGTACTTC
cdr3_aa: CASSQKGTSGNRVRENIQYF
j_call: TRBJ2-4
v_call: TRBV3-1
clone_size: few
d_call: TRBD2